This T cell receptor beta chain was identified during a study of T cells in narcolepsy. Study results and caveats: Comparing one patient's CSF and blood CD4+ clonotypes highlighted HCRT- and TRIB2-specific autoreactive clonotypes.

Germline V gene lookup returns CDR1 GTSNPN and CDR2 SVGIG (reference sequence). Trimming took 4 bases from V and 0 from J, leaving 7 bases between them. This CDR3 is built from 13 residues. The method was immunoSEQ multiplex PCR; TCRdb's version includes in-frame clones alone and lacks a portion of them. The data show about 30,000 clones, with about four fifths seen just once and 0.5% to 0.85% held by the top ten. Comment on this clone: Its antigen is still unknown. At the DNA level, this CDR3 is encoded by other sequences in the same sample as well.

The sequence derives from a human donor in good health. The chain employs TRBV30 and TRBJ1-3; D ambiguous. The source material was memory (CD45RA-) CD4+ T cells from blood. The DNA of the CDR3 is TGTGCCTGGACTCGCGGCTCTGGAAACACCATATATTTT. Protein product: CAWTRGSGNTIYF.